This TCR beta chain was captured by sequencing in a study of T cells after yellow fever vaccination. Study background: Preparation used SMART-Seq v4 Ultra Low Input for the low-cell-number fractions.

General study results and limits: FACS-sorted repertoires could harbor abundant contaminating bulk-population clonotypes.

Remarks on this clonotype: Its specificity is not known.

In TCRdb, the 5' RACE reads were re-called with MiXCR into one record per CDR3 protein. The table lists some 560,000 distinct CDR3 sequences, 17% of them singletons, with around a sixth in the top ten. CDR1 is MDHEN, CDR2 SYDVKM, per germline. Trimming pared 5 bases from V and 1 base from J, leaving 11 bases between. CDR3 size: 14 residues. This chain joins TRBV28 and TRBJ1-1; no clear D gene. This receptor was taken from a man aged 18 to 30 who received the YFV17D yellow fever vaccine. Sequenced material: PBMCs, taken about 5 days after the first yellow fever vaccination. The CDR3 here is CASSLTPSNTEAFF. As DNA, the CDR3 is TGTGCCAGCAGTCTAACTCCTTCGAACACTGAAGCTTTCTTT.